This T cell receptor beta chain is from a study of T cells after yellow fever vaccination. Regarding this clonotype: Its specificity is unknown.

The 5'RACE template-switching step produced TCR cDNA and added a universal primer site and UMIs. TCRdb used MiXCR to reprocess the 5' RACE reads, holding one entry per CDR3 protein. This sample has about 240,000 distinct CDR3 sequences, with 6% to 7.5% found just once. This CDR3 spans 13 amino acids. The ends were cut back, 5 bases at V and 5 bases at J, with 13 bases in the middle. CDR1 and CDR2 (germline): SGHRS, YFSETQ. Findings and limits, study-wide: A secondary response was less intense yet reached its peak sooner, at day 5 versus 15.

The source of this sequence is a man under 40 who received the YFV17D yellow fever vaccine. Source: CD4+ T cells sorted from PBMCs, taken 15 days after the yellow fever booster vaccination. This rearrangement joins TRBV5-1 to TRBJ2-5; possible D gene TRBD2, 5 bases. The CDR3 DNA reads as TGCGCCAGCAGACAAACTAGTGACGAGACCCAGTACTTC. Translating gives CASRQTSDETQYF.